These 6 T cell receptor beta chains were all obtained from the same sample, sequenced in a study of blood T cell repertoires in COVID-19. Generated by immunoSEQ multiplex PCR, the TCRdb table keeps only in-frame clones and is missing some. This repertoire shows a few hundred thousand clones, 80% to 85% found once; its top ten account for 15% to 20%. Sample: peripheral blood. The receptor set was obtained from a woman of 80 years or more with active or convalescent COVID-19.

The gene calls are TRBV7-9 and TRBJ1-2, with D unresolved. This CDR3 has 17 amino acids. The germline V gene encodes CDR1 SEHNR and CDR2 FQNEAQ (reference sequence). V was clipped by 1 base and J by 2 bases, with 17 bases between them. CDR3 DNA sequence: TGTGCCAGCAGCTTAGGACGAGGAAGAGTAGAGAACTATGGCTACACCTTC. It specifies CASSLGRGRVENYGYTF.

A single count supports this clone. As DNA, the CDR3 is TGTGCCAGTAGTGCCAGGGGGCGGCCTAATTCACCCCTCCACTTT. It specifies CASSARGRPNSPLHF. The V call is TRBV19, the J call TRBJ1-6; 8 bases fit TRBD1. The CDR3 has 15 residues. J was trimmed by 6 bases and V by 5 bases; bases with no gene match: 6. Germline V lookup: CDR1 LNHDA, CDR2 SQIVND (reference sequence).

This sequence joins TRBV6-2 or TRBV6-3 and TRBJ1-5, with D tentatively TRBD1 (6 bases). The CDR3 extends over 21 amino acids. V was pared by 5 bases and J by 1 base, with 30 bases between. Germline-derived CDR1 and CDR2 are MNHEY and SVGEGT. CDR3 protein: CASSLRQAATRVRESNQPQHF. CDR3 DNA sequence: TGTGCCAGCAGTCTCCGACAGGCCGCCACCCGAGTCAGAGAGAGCAATCAGCCCCAGCATTTT.

The chain joins TRBV2 to TRBJ2-3, with D unresolved. Deletions cut 7 bases from V and 6 bases from J, with 11 bases between. CDR1 SNHLY and CDR2 FYNNEI come from the germline V gene. The CDR3 runs to 12 residues. Here the CDR3 reads CASNSIRDTQYF. CDR3 bases: TGTGCCAGCAACTCGATCCGGGATACGCAGTATTTT.

This chain links TRBV18 with TRBJ2-4; 9 nucleotides agree with TRBD1. The CDR3 sequence is 15 residues long. Germline V gene data show CDR1 as KGHSH and CDR2 as LQKENI. V was clipped by 3 bases and J by 6 bases; unmatched bases: 6. This CDR3 is CASSPATGGGNIQYF. Here the CDR3 DNA reads TGTGCCAGCTCACCGGCGACAGGGGGGGGAAACATTCAGTACTTC.

The chain recombines TRBV7-9 with TRBJ2-7; 7 bases are shared with TRBD1. CDR3 length: 14 residues. CDR1 is SEHNR, CDR2 FQNEAQ, per germline (reference sequence). V trimming: 2 bases; J trimming: 6 bases; junction bases outside the gene matches: 7. The CDR3 protein is CASSLLQGPREQYF. The DNA for the CDR3 is TGTGCCAGCAGCTTATTACAGGGGCCTCGCGAGCAGTACTTC.